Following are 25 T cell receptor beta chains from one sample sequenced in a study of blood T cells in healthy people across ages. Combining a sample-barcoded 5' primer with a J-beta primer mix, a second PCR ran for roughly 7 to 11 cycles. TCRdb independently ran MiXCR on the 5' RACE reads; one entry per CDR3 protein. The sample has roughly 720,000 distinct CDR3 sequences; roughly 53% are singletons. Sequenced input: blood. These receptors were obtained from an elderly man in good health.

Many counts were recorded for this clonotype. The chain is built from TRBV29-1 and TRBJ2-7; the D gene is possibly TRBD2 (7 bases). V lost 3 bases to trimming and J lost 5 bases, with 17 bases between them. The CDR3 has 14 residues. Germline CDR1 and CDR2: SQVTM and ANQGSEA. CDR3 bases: TGCAGCGTTGACCCCTTGGGGAGGGGGGACGAGCAGTACTTC. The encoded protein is CSVDPLGRGDEQYF.

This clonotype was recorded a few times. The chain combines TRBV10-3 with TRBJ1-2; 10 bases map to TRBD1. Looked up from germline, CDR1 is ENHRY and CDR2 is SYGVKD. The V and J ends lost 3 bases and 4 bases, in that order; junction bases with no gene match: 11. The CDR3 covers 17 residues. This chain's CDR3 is CAISESRTGGQGYGYTF. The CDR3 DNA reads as TGTGCCATCAGTGAATCTAGGACAGGGGGACAGGGCTATGGCTACACCTTC.

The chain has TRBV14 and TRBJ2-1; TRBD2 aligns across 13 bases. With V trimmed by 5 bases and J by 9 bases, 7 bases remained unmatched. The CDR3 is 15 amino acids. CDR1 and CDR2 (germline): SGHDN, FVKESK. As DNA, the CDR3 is TGTGCCAGCAGCAAACTAGCGGGAGGGCCTAGTGAGCAGTTCTTC. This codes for CASSKLAGGPSEQFF.

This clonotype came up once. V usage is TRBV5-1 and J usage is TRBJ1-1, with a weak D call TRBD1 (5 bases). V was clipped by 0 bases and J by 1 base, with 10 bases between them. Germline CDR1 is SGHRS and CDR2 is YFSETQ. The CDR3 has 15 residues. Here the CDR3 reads CASSLEGRRNTEAFF. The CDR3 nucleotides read TGCGCCAGCAGCTTGGAGGGGCGGCGGAACACTGAAGCTTTCTTT.

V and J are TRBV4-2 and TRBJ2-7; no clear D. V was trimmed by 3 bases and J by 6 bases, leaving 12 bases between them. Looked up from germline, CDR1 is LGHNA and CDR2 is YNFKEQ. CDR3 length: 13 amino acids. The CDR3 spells CASSQGPPIEQYF. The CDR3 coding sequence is TGTGCCAGCAGCCAGGGTCCACCCATCGAGCAGTACTTC.

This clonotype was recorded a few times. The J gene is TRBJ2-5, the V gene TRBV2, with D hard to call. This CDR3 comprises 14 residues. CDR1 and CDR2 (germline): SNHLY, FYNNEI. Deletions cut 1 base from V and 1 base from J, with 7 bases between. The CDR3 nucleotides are TGTGCCAGCAGTGAAGGGCGCAGCCAAGAGACCCAGTACTTC. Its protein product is CASSEGRSQETQYF.

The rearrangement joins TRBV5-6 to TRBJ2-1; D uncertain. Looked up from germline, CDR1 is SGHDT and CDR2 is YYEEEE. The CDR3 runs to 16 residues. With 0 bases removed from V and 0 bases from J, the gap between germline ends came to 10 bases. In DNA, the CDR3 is TGTGCCAGCAGCTTGGGGTCCGTGGGCTCCTACAATGAGCAGTTCTTC. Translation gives CASSLGSVGSYNEQFF.

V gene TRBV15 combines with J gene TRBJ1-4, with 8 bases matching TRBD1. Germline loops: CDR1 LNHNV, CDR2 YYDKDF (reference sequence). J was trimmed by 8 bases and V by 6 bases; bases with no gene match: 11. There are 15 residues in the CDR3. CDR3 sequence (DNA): TGTGCCACCAGTCAGAATCAGGGGGCGAAAGAAAAACTGTTTTTT. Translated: CATSQNQGAKEKLFF.

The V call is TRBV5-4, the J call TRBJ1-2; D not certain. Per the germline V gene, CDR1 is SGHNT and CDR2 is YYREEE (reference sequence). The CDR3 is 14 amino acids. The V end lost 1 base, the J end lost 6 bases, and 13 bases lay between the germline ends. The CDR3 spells CASSLIQRADGYTF. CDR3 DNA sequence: TGTGCCAGCAGCTTGATCCAGCGGGCGGATGGCTACACCTTC.

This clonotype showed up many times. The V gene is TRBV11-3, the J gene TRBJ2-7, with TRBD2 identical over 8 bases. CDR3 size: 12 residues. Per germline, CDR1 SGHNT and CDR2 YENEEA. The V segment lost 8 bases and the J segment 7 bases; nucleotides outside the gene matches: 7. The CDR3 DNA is TGTGCCAGCTCGAGCGGGAGTGGGGAGCAGTACTTC. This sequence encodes CASSSGSGEQYF.

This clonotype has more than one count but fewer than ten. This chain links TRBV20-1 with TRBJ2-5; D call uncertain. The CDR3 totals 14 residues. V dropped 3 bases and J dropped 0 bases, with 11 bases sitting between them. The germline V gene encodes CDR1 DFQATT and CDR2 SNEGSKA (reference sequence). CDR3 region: CSASPLRYQETQYF. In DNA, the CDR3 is TGCAGTGCTAGCCCCCTCAGGTACCAAGAGACCCAGTACTTC.

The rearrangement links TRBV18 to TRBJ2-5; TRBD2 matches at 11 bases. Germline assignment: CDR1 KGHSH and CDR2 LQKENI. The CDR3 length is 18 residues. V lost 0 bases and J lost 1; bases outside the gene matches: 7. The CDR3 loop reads CASSPPSSGRSRQETQYF. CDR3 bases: TGTGCCAGCTCACCACCGTCTAGCGGGAGGTCCCGCCAAGAGACCCAGTACTTC.

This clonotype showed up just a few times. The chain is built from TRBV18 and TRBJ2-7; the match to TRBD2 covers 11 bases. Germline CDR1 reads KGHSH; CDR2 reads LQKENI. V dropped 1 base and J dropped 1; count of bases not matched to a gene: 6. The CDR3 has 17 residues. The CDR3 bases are TGTGCCAGCTCACCACTAGCGGGACTAGCGGATTCCTACGAGCAGTACTTC. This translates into CASSPLAGLADSYEQYF.

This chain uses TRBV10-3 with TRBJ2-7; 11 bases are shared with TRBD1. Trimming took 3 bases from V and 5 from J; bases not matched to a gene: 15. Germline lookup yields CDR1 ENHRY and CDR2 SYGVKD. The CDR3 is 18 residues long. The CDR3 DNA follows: TGTGCCATCAGTGAAGTAGGGGGCCCGGGACAGGGGGATCACGAGCAGTACTTC. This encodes CAISEVGGPGQGDHEQYF.

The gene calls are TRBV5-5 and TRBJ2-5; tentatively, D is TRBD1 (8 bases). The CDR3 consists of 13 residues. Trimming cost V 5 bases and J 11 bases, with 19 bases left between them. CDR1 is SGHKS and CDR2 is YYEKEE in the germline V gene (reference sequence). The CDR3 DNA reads TGTGCCAGCAGACCGGACAGGGCGGGGGAGCAGTACTTC. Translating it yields CASRPDRAGEQYF.

Written as DNA, the CDR3 is TGTGCCAGCAGTTTAGGGCTGAGACAGCCCTATGGCTACACCTTC. Its translation is CASSLGLRQPYGYTF. The chain has TRBV12-3 or TRBV12-4 and TRBJ1-2; maybe TRBD1 (5 bases). The CDR3 has 15 amino acids. The V end was cut by 1 base, the J end by 4 bases, with 13 bases between.

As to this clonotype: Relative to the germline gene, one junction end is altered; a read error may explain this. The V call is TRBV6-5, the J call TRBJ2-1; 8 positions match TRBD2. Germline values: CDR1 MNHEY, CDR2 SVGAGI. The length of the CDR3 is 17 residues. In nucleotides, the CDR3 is TGTGCCAGCAGTTACTCGGCTCTAGCGGGTACAAACAATGAGCAGTTTTTC. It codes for CASSYSALAGTNNEQFF.

In DNA, the CDR3 is TGTGCCAGCAGTTCCCGAATTAGGGCTAGCGGGAGGGACCTAATCTACGAGCAGTACTTC. Translating it yields CASSSRIRASGRDLIYEQYF. The V gene is TRBV28, the J gene TRBJ2-7, with 12 bases lining up with TRBD2. The CDR3 sequence is 20 residues long. Trimming removed 4 bases from V and 3 bases from J; junction bases left unmatched: 19. Germline-derived CDR1 and CDR2 are MDHEN and SYDVKM. The entire variable domain, with the rest obtained from reference TRBV28 and TRBJ2-7, is as follows: DVKVTQSSRYLVKRTGEKVFLECVQDMDHENMFWYRQDPGLGLRLIYFSYDVKMKEKGDIPEGYSVSREKKERFSLILESASTNQTSMYLCASSSRIRASGRDLIYEQYFGPGTRLTVT.

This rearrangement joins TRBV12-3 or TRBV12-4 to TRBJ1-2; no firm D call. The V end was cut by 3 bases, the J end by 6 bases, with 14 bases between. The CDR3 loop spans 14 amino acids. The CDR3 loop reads CASSFSLGSHGYTF. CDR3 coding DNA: TGTGCCAGCAGTTTTTCGTTAGGCTCCCATGGCTACACCTTC.

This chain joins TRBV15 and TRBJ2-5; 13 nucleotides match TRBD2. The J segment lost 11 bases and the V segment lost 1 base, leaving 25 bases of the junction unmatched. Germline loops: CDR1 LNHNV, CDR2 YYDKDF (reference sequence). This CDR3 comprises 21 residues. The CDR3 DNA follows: TGTGCCACCAGCAGAGTTGTTGGGACTAGCGGGACTCCGAATCCGTTCAATGAGCAGTACTTC. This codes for CATSRVVGTSGTPNPFNEQYF. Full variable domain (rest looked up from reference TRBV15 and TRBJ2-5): DAMVIQNPRYQVTQFGKPVTLSCSQTLNHNVMYWYQQKSSQAPKLLFHYYDKDFNNEADTPDNFQSRRPNTSFCFLDIRSPGLGDTAMYLCATSRVVGTSGTPNPFNEQYFGPGTRLLVL.

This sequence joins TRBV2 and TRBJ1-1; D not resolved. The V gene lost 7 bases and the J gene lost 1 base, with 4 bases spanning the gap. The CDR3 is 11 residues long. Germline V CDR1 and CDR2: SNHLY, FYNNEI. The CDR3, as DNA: TGTGCCAGCACCAGGAACACTGAAGCTTTCTTT. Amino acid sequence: CASTRNTEAFF.

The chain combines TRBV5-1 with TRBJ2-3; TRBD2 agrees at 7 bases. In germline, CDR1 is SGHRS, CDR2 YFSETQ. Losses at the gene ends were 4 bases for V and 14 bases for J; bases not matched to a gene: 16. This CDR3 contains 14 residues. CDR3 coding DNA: TGCGCCAGCAGCCCCGGGGAGGGGCACAGATACGCGTATTTT. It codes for CASSPGEGHRYAYF.

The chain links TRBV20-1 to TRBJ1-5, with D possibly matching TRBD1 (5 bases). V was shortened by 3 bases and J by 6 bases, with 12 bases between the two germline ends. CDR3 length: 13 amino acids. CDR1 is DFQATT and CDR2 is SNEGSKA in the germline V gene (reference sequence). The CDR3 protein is CSASMGGTQPQHF. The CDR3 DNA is TGCAGTGCTAGTATGGGGGGAACTCAGCCCCAGCATTTT.

This CDR3 is CAGQGETDYGYTF. CDR3 bases: TGTGCCGGACAGGGGGAGACCGACTATGGCTACACCTTC. The chain links TRBV6-1 to TRBJ1-2, with 10 bases fitting TRBD1. Germline-derived CDR1 and CDR2 are MNHNS and SASEGT. This CDR3 comprises 13 residues. The trim removed 11 bases at V and 3 bases at J, leaving 6 bases unmatched.

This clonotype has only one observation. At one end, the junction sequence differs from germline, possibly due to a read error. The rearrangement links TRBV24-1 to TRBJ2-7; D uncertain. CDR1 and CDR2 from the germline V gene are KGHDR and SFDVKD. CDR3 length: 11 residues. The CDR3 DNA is TGTGCCACCAGTGAGGGTTACGAGCGGTACTTC. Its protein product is CATSEGYERYF.